This T cell receptor beta chain was found in a study of blood T cell repertoires in COVID-19. In the study overall: The United States, Italy and Spain provided the acute and convalescent COVID-19 samples. PBMCs, B-cell-depleted T cells, or T cells provided the cDNA or gDNA that made up the material.

This CDR3 spans 13 amino acids. V was clipped by 7 bases and J by 5 bases, with 12 bases between them. Seattle participants joined during active infection and were tracked over time. In the original processing: Nucleated cell number was recorded as an estimate derived from reference gene primer amplification. The method was immunoSEQ multiplex PCR; TCRdb's version includes in-frame clones alone and lacks a portion of them. V, J and clone size were drawn from that table, and D and trimming were deduced from the DNA. The sample records 200,000 to 300,000 clones, about 91% being singletons. This rearrangement joins TRBV12-3 or TRBV12-4 to TRBJ2-1, with a tentative D call TRBD2 (6 bases). Sequencing was carried out using peripheral blood. This TCR was sampled from a person between 18 and 30 years old with COVID-19, enrolled during active disease. CDR3 sequence: CASTLGLNNEQFF. DNA for the CDR3: TGTGCCAGCACCCTTGGACTAAACAATGAGCAGTTCTTC.